The clone carrying this T cell receptor (beta chain) came up many times. Its antigen is not known. Per the germline V gene, CDR1 is DFQATT and CDR2 is SNEGSKA (reference sequence). This CDR3 region has 18 residues. J lost 2 bases, V lost 0 bases, and 9 bases had no gene match. The data belong to a study of T cell repertoires in cytomegalovirus infection. Overall study: Matching HLA type, along with CMV infection, was indicated by public TCR beta signatures. Study-wide results and caveats: HLA-C-restricted CMV-specific TCR beta clonotypes were dominant in the ex vivo response. The cumulative frequency of public TCR beta families identified carriers of CMV plus the relevant HLA.

TCRdb fed the reads into MiXCR, producing one record per CDR3 protein. In the table there are around 100,000 distinct CDR3 sequences, over 9% of which are singletons. The chain uses TRBV20-1 and TRBJ1-5, with TRBD1 identical over 11 bases. Sequenced material: PBMCs, sequenced either directly or after in vitro stimulation (not recorded which). This TCR was recovered from a human donor in good health (CMV status not recorded). Some clones in this sample may be carry-over from other donors' samples. The CDR3 DNA sequence: TGCAGTGCTAGAGATTTGGACAGGGGGCTCGCTGGCAATCAGCCCCAGCATTTT. It translates to CSARDLDRGLAGNQPQHF.